This T cell receptor beta chain was identified during a study of T cell changes during pregnancy in multiple sclerosis. The repertoire was sequenced with immunoSEQ multiplex PCR; TCRdb's copy has only in-frame clones and lacks some. This sample has approximately 65,000 clones, with about 89% found just once. This TCR was sampled from a female donor with multiple sclerosis, enrolled in a pregnancy study. Source: CD4+ T cells from peripheral blood mononuclear cells, taken in the first trimester of pregnancy.

The CDR3 spells CASSIDPDSQSTEAFF. CDR3 nucleotides: TGTGCCAGTAGTATAGATCCGGACAGTCAATCTACTGAAGCTTTCTTT. The chain joins TRBV19 to TRBJ1-1; TRBD1 might be the D (6 bases). CDR1 and CDR2 (germline): LNHDA, SQIVND (reference sequence). V was shortened by 0 bases and J by 5 bases, with 16 bases between the two germline ends. The CDR3 totals 16 residues.